The 28 T cell receptor beta chains below all came from one sample that was sequenced in a study of blood T cell repertoires in COVID-19. Data came from immunoSEQ multiplex PCR; TCRdb stores just in-frame clones and leaves some out. The table lists some 77,000 clones, about 80% of them singletons. The sequenced material came from peripheral blood. All receptors come from an older man with acute or convalescent COVID-19.

This chain links TRBV10-3 with TRBJ1-2, with D perhaps TRBD1 (6 bases). Germline values: CDR1 ENHRY, CDR2 SYGVKD. Trimming pared 11 bases from V and 6 bases from J, leaving 22 bases between. This CDR3 contains 14 residues. The CDR3, as DNA: TGTGCCGTACAAGTAAACAGGGATAGAGATGGCTACACCTTC. Translation: CAVQVNRDRDGYTF.

This clone came up a few times. The chain carries TRBV21-1 and TRBJ1-6; the table's TRBD1 call for D was not verified on the DNA. TRBV21-1 represents a pseudogene. The CDR3 is 14 amino acids. The CDR3 DNA reads TGTGCCAGCAGCCCGAATCAGGGGAGTTCACCCCTCCACTTT. This codes for CASSPNQGSSPLHF.

CDR3 residues: CASSQDSGSGNEQFF. For the CDR3, the DNA is TGTGCCAGCAGCCAAGATAGTGGGAGTGGCAATGAGCAGTTCTTC. The V gene is TRBV3-1 (or the pseudogene TRBV3-2), the J gene TRBJ2-1; perhaps TRBD2 as D (5 bases). Germline CDR1 is LGHDT and CDR2 is YNNKEL (reference sequence). The CDR3 consists of 15 residues. V was shortened by 0 bases and J by 6 bases, with 12 bases between the two germline ends.

This chain links TRBV4-1 with TRBJ1-6, with 8 bases that match TRBD1. The trim removed 4 bases at V and 6 bases at J, leaving 14 bases unmatched. Germline CDR1 is MGHRA and CDR2 is YSYEKL. There are 18 residues in the CDR3. DNA for the CDR3: TGCGCCAGCAGCCTAATAGGACAGGGCCGCGGCATTAATTCACCCCTCCACTTT. As protein: CASSLIGQGRGINSPLHF.

The gene calls are TRBV28 and TRBJ2-5, with a tentative D call TRBD1 (5 bases). V was cut by 5 bases and J by 4 bases, with 20 bases left in between. This CDR3 has 16 amino acids. Germline loops: CDR1 MDHEN, CDR2 SYDVKM. CDR3 loop: CASSRYPSGQGETQYF. CDR3 nucleotides: TGTGCCAGCAGTCGATATCCTAGTGGTCAGGGAGAGACCCAGTACTTC.

The genes are TRBV14 and TRBJ2-3; no firm D call. CDR3 size: 13 residues. Germline-derived CDR1 and CDR2 are SGHDN and FVKESK. The germline V and J ends were trimmed by 0 bases and 3 bases, with 4 bases remaining between them. The CDR3 DNA follows: TGTGCCAGCAGCCAAGAACTGACAGATACGCAGTATTTT. Residues: CASSQELTDTQYF.

This clone was detected only a few times. V is TRBV5-1 and J is TRBJ1-2; weak D call: TRBD1 (6 bases). This CDR3 contains 14 residues. The germline V and J ends were trimmed by 3 bases and 2 bases, with 11 bases remaining between them. From germline, CDR1 is SGHRS and CDR2 YFSETQ. The CDR3 sequence: CASSSSQGNYGYTF. The CDR3 region has the DNA TGCGCCAGCAGCTCGTCACAGGGCAACTATGGCTACACCTTC.

The chain links TRBV18 to TRBJ1-1; 7 nucleotides match TRBD1. Trimming cost V 1 base and J 6 bases; bases outside gene matches: 8. Germline V gene sequence: CDR1 KGHSH, CDR2 LQKENI. The CDR3 sequence is 15 residues long. The CDR3 DNA sequence: TGTGCCAGCTCACCACAAACAGGGGCGTTCTCTGAAGCTTTCTTT. Encoded protein: CASSPQTGAFSEAFF.

The rearrangement links TRBV10-2 to TRBJ2-2; 8 nucleotides match TRBD1. Germline CDR1 WSHSY, CDR2 SAAADI. J was trimmed by 0 bases and V by 5 bases; bases with no gene match: 2. The CDR3 consists of 15 residues. CDR3 DNA: TGCGCCAGCAGTTGGACAGGGTCGAACACCGGGGAGCTGTTTTTT. Protein product: CASSWTGSNTGELFF.

The chain joins TRBV15 to TRBJ2-5, with a possible D match to TRBD2 (7 bases). V was clipped by 0 bases and J by 5 bases, with 13 bases between them. Germline CDR1 and CDR2: LNHNV and YYDKDF (reference sequence). The CDR3 is 15 residues long. The CDR3 reads CATSRDKAGHETQYF. The CDR3 bases are TGTGCCACCAGCAGAGATAAAGCGGGACATGAGACCCAGTACTTC.

V is TRBV19 and J is TRBJ2-6; weak D call: TRBD2 (6 bases). CDR1 and CDR2 from the germline V gene are LNHDA and SQIVND (reference sequence). The CDR3 runs 18 residues. V lost 5 bases and J lost 0, with 17 bases in between. CDR3 loop: CASSFAGISLSGANVLTF. CDR3 DNA: TGTGCCAGTAGTTTCGCGGGAATCAGCCTCTCTGGGGCCAACGTCCTGACTTTC.

The V call is TRBV5-1, the J call TRBJ2-3; D unresolved. V dropped 5 bases and J dropped 6 bases, with 16 bases sitting between them. This CDR3 is 14 amino acids long. Germline V lookup: CDR1 SGHRS, CDR2 YFSETQ. DNA of the CDR3: TGCGCCAGCAGTTCGCAGTCGGTCAGGGATACGCAGTATTTT. It encodes CASSSQSVRDTQYF.

The gene calls are TRBV30 and TRBJ2-7, with a possible D match to TRBD2 (5 bases). V lost 0 bases, J lost 2 bases, and 11 bases lay in between. The CDR3 has 14 residues. Germline lookup yields CDR1 GTSNPN and CDR2 SVGIG (reference sequence). CDR3 loop: CAWSVGGTAYEQYF. The CDR3 DNA is TGTGCCTGGAGTGTTGGAGGTACTGCCTACGAGCAGTACTTC.

In DNA, the CDR3 is TGTGCCAGTAGTAGAGCGGGAGGGCCAGTGAATGAGCAGTTCTTC. It is translated as CASSRAGGPVNEQFF. This chain joins TRBV19 and TRBJ2-1, with TRBD2 matching over 10 bases. The V gene end was trimmed by 4 bases and the J gene end by 7 bases; junction bases not matched to a gene: 7. The CDR3 has 15 residues. CDR1 is LNHDA and CDR2 is SQIVND in the germline V gene (reference sequence).

V usage is TRBV12-3 or TRBV12-4 and J usage is TRBJ1-1; D might be TRBD1 (5 bases). The CDR3 length is 12 residues. V was clipped by 5 bases and J by 7 bases, with 11 bases between them. The CDR3 coding sequence is TGTGCCAGCAGTCGGGGGGAGGATGAAGCTTTCTTT. Its protein product is CASSRGEDEAFF.

CDR3 sequence: CASSPRGRNTIYF. The CDR3 DNA is TGTGCCAGCAGTCCGAGGGGGAGAAACACCATATATTTT. This chain links TRBV12-3 or TRBV12-4 with TRBJ1-3, with D perhaps TRBD1 (6 bases). Deletions cut 5 bases from V and 5 bases from J, with 10 bases between. The length of the CDR3 is 13 residues.

This chain connects TRBV30 to TRBJ1-2, with D tentatively TRBD1 (6 bases). CDR3 length equals 14 residues. The germline V gene encodes CDR1 GTSNPN and CDR2 SVGIG (reference sequence). V was clipped by 0 bases and J by 8 bases, with 16 bases between them. The CDR3: CAWSVRFGGEGYTF. DNA for the CDR3: TGTGCCTGGAGTGTACGTTTTGGGGGCGAAGGCTACACCTTC.

The V gene is TRBV28, the J gene TRBJ2-7; the D gene is possibly TRBD2 (5 bases). CDR1 is MDHEN and CDR2 is SYDVKM in the germline V gene. This CDR3 comprises 12 residues. Deletions cut 7 bases from V and 1 base from J, with 8 bases between. This chain's CDR3 is CASIGDSYEQYF. The CDR3 nucleotides read TGTGCCAGCATCGGGGATTCCTACGAGCAGTACTTC.

In its sample, this clone was seen once. The J gene is TRBJ2-1, the V gene TRBV12-3 or TRBV12-4; 9 bases agree with TRBD2. After removal of 5 bases from V and 10 bases from J, the junction contained 3 bases not matched to a gene. The CDR3 loop spans 12 amino acids. This CDR3 reads CASSVGLAEQFF. CDR3 DNA sequence: TGTGCCAGCAGTGTAGGACTAGCGGAGCAGTTCTTC.

This chain links TRBV19 with TRBJ1-4, with TRBD1 matching over 7 bases. This CDR3 comprises 15 residues. Germline trimming cut 5 bases from V and 0 bases from J; bases unmatched to any gene: 3. Germline V gene lookup returns CDR1 LNHDA and CDR2 SQIVND (reference sequence). As DNA, the CDR3 is TGTGCCAGTAGTCCCGGGACAGCAACTAATGAAAAACTGTTTTTT. Amino acids: CASSPGTATNEKLFF. Looking up the rest from reference TRBV19 and TRBJ1-4 gives the full variable domain: DGGITQSPKYLFRKEGQNVTLSCEQNLNHDAMYWYRQDPGQGLRLIYYSQIVNDFQKGDIAEGYSVSREKKESFPLTVTSAQKNPTAFYLCASSPGTATNEKLFFGSGTQLSVL.

This sequence joins TRBV7-9 and TRBJ1-1; 8 nucleotides line up with TRBD1. The CDR3 sequence is 18 residues long. J gave up 3 bases and V 2 bases, and 14 bases lay outside the gene matches. Germline assignment: CDR1 SEHNR and CDR2 FQNEAQ (reference sequence). The CDR3 sequence: CASSLRDRDRLVDTEAFF. DNA of the CDR3: TGTGCCAGCAGCTTAAGGGATAGGGACAGGCTGGTGGACACTGAAGCTTTCTTT.

The J gene is TRBJ1-1, the V gene TRBV27, with D possibly TRBD1 on 6 matching bases. Germline CDR1 and CDR2: MNHEY and SMNVEV (reference sequence). There are 13 residues in the CDR3. V lost 7 bases and J lost 4, with 13 bases in between. This chain's CDR3 is CASNRVRGTEAFF. The DNA for the CDR3 is TGTGCCAGCAACCGGGTCAGGGGCACTGAAGCTTTCTTT.

The chain carries TRBV5-1 and TRBJ1-4, with D maybe TRBD1 (5 bases). The CDR3 consists of 14 residues. Germline assignment: CDR1 SGHRS and CDR2 YFSETQ. Between the trimmed V and J ends, which lost 6 bases and 8 bases, there was a span of 17 bases. The CDR3 sequence is CASTHGGFEEKLFF. The CDR3 bases are TGCGCCAGCACCCACGGGGGGTTTGAGGAAAAACTGTTTTTT.

The chain is built from TRBV19 and TRBJ2-7; 8 nucleotides line up with TRBD1. The CDR3 is 14 residues long. Germline lookup yields CDR1 LNHDA and CDR2 SQIVND (reference sequence). Trimming cost V 4 bases and J 6 bases; bases outside gene matches: 8. The CDR3 loop reads CASSTGQGTGEQYF. The CDR3 region has the DNA TGTGCCAGTAGTACCGGACAGGGAACAGGCGAGCAGTACTTC. Full variable domain (missing parts from reference TRBV19 and TRBJ2-7): DGGITQSPKYLFRKEGQNVTLSCEQNLNHDAMYWYRQDPGQGLRLIYYSQIVNDFQKGDIAEGYSVSREKKESFPLTVTSAQKNPTAFYLCASSTGQGTGEQYFGPGTRLTVT.

The V call is TRBV3-1 (or the pseudogene TRBV3-2), the J call TRBJ1-4; 8 nucleotides agree with TRBD1. V shed 6 bases and J 3 bases; nucleotides not matched to a gene: 6. Germline CDR1 reads LGHDT; CDR2 reads YNNKEL (reference sequence). The CDR3 has 15 residues. CDR3 DNA sequence: TGTGCCAGCAGTTACCGGACAGGGCCTAATGAAAAACTGTTTTTT. Protein product: CASSYRTGPNEKLFF.

V usage is TRBV27 and J usage is TRBJ2-2; possibly TRBD1 for D (6 bases). Germline lookup yields CDR1 MNHEY and CDR2 SMNVEV (reference sequence). The CDR3 contains 15 residues. V lost 3 bases and J lost 5, with 13 bases in between. The CDR3 loop reads CASSFRGTHTGELFF. The CDR3 DNA reads as TGTGCCAGCAGTTTCCGAGGGACACATACCGGGGAGCTGTTTTTT.

V is TRBV5-1 and J is TRBJ2-1; TRBD2 aligns across 10 bases. The CDR3 runs to 16 residues. V lost 3 bases to trimming and J lost 4 bases; unmatched junction nucleotides: 7. Per germline, CDR1 SGHRS and CDR2 YFSETQ. In DNA form, the CDR3 reads TGCGCCAGCAGCTCGAGGACTAGCGGCGGGTACAATGAGCAGTTCTTC. Amino acids: CASSSRTSGGYNEQFF.

This chain joins TRBV2 and TRBJ1-1; D gene ambiguous. The CDR3 loop spans 14 amino acids. Germline V gives CDR1 SNHLY, CDR2 FYNNEI. V was trimmed by 4 bases and J by 1 base, leaving 10 bases between them. The CDR3 DNA is TGTGCCAGCAGTGGTGAAACAGAGAACACTGAAGCTTTCTTT. Translating it yields CASSGETENTEAFF. The full variable domain, in which reference TRBV2 and TRBJ1-1 provide the parts outside the CDR3, is EPEVTQTPSHQVTQMGQEVILRCVPISNHLYFYWYRQILGQKVEFLVSFYNNEISEKSEIFDDQFSVERPDGSNFTLKIRSTKLEDSAMYFCASSGETENTEAFFGQGTRLTVV.